This T cell receptor (beta chain) was sequenced during a study of T cell responses to AZD1222 COVID-19 vaccine. Background on the study: Second-dose timings of about 4 or about 12 weeks were pooled.

Study findings and constraints: It was only six AZD1222 recipients who were seropositive at baseline. Targets within unmutated variant regions were reportedly found for nearly half of spike-specific TCRs. Spike-wide vaccine-associated CD4 TCRs dominated at 160-218 and 743-854.

With 0 bases removed from V and 12 bases from J, the gap between germline ends came to 13 bases. CDR1 is SGHRS, CDR2 YFSETQ, per germline. This CDR3 comprises 14 residues. The repertoire was sequenced with immunoSEQ multiplex PCR; TCRdb's copy has only in-frame clones and lacks some. The table records over 95,000 clones, roughly 92% of them present only once. A word on this clone: Its antigen is currently unknown.

The sample was peripheral blood, taken on day 0 of AZD1222 vaccination. The TCR comes from an adult in good health. The chain combines TRBV5-1 with TRBJ1-6; possible D gene TRBD1, 6 bases. In nucleotides, the CDR3 is TGCGCCAGCAGCTTGGAGGACAGTCGATTACCCCTCCACTTT. Amino acids: CASSLEDSRLPLHF.